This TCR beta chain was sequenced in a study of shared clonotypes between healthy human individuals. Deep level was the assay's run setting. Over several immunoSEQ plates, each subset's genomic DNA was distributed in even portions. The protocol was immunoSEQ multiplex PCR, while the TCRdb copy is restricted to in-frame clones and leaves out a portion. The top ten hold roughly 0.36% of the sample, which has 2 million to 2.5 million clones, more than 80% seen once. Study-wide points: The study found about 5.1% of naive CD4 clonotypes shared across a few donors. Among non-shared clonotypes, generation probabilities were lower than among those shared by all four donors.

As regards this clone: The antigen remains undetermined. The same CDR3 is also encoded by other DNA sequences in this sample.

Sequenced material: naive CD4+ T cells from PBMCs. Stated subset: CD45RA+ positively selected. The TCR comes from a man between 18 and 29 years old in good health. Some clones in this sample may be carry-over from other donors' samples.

CDR3 residues: CASSLAGGQETQYF. The CDR3 coding sequence is TGCGCCAGCAGCTTAGCGGGAGGACAAGAGACCCAGTACTTC. The rearrangement links TRBV5-1 to TRBJ2-5, with 9 bases matching TRBD2. Germline CDR1 SGHRS, CDR2 YFSETQ. The V gene end was trimmed by 2 bases and the J gene end by 2 bases; junction bases not matched to a gene: 1. The CDR3 length is 14 residues.